This T cell receptor beta chain appears in the sequencing data of a study of T-cell reconstitution after alpha-beta-depleted transplantation in children. Preparation of the TCRbeta library involved a method that used unique molecular identifiers. TCRdb redid the calling of the PCR reads with MiXCR, one entry per CDR3 protein. The table shows around 250,000 distinct CDR3 sequences, with roughly 8% occurring only once. Findings and caveats of the study: Surviving recipient T cells and intrathymic progenitors accounted for some patients' high TCRbeta diversity at day 60. The main origin of T-cell counts and diversity one year after transplant was newly produced T cells. Reportedly, roughly two months post-transplant, alpha-beta T cells arose from several hundred expanded graft clones.

This clonotype was recorded at least ten times. Its antigen is undetermined. CDR3 length: 14 amino acids. CDR1 and CDR2 from the germline V gene are DFQATT and SNEGSKA (reference sequence). V shed 3 bases, J shed 3 bases, and the junction held 5 bases outside the gene matches. The J gene is TRBJ2-7, the V gene TRBV20-1, with 10 bases identical to TRBD2. Sequenced material: PBMCs, mostly from graft donor cells, taken 180 days after TCRalphabeta/CD19-depleted stem cell transplant. The TCR sequence derives from a male patient between 10 and 17 years old who had a stem cell transplant for acute lymphoblastic leukemia, so the T cells may come from the graft donor. The CDR3 DNA sequence: TGCAGTGCTAGTCCTAGCGGGAGCATCTACGAGCAGTACTTC. Protein sequence: CSASPSGSIYEQYF.